These T cell receptor beta chains were read from a single sample in a study of blood T cell repertoires in COVID-19. Here immunoSEQ multiplex PCR was the method, and the copy in TCRdb shows in-frame clones only, minus some. The data contain about 110,000 clones, roughly 81% of them singletons. The specimen sequenced was peripheral blood. These receptors came from a human donor in a cohort sampled during active COVID-19. Each CDR3 is given with its conserved first and last residue. A D gene is named only where the DNA matches it firmly. Only some rows state a clone size, as once, few, many or a class for expanded clones.

J: TRBJ1-2
D: -
V: TRBV6-5
size: -
DNA: TGTGCCAGCAGTTACGGGATTCAGGGGTTTGGCTACACCTTC
CDR3: CASSYGIQGFGYTF

J: TRBJ2-3
D: TRBD2
V: TRBV7-9
size: -
DNA: TGTGCCAGCAGCTTCCCCTTAGCGGGATCCTCCACAGATACGCAGTATTTT
CDR3: CASSFPLAGSSTDTQYF

J: TRBJ1-4
D: -
V: TRBV28
size: -
DNA: TGTGCCAGCAGTCTCTCTTTCGACGGGAATGAAAAACTGTTTTTT
CDR3: CASSLSFDGNEKLFF

J: TRBJ1-5
D: TRBD1
V: TRBV6-6
size: once
DNA: TGTGCCAGCAGTTACGGAACAGGGGGCGCGGATCAGCCCCAGCATTTT
CDR3: CASSYGTGGADQPQHF

J: TRBJ2-1
D: TRBD2
V: TRBV5-1
size: -
DNA: TGCGCCAGCGAAATAGCGGGAGGGGGCAATGAGCAGTTCTTC
CDR3: CASEIAGGGNEQFF

J: TRBJ2-1
D: TRBD1
V: TRBV11-1
size: -
DNA: TGTGCCAGCAGCCCGCGGACAGGGGTCAACAATGAGCAGTTCTTC
CDR3: CASSPRTGVNNEQFF

J: TRBJ2-7
D: -
V: TRBV10-3
size: once
DNA: TGTGCCATCAAAACAGGAGACCTCTACGAGCAGTACTTC
CDR3: CAIKTGDLYEQYF

J: TRBJ2-2
D: -
V: TRBV6-2/TRBV6-3
size: -
DNA: TGTGCCAGCAGCCCTAACAGGGATCGGGAGCTGTTTTTT
CDR3: CASSPNRDRELFF

J: TRBJ2-5
D: -
V: TRBV24-1
size: -
DNA: TGTGCCACCAGTGATTCCCGGGGAGCCCAAGAGACCCAGTACTTC
CDR3: CATSDSRGAQETQYF

J: TRBJ2-3
D: TRBD2
V: TRBV5-1
size: -
DNA: TGCGCCAGCAGCCCGAGGACTAGCGGACGCACAGATACGCAGTATTTT
CDR3: CASSPRTSGRTDTQYF

J: TRBJ1-3
D: -
V: TRBV4-3
size: -
DNA: TGCGCCAGCAGCCAAGAGCGGAGCTCTGGAAACACCATATATTTT
CDR3: CASSQERSSGNTIYF

J: TRBJ2-7
D: -
V: TRBV5-1
size: few
DNA: TGCGCCAGCACCCGTACTCAGGGCGAGTACGAGCAGTACTTC
CDR3: CASTRTQGEYEQYF

J: TRBJ2-1
D: TRBD2
V: TRBV28
size: -
DNA: TGTGCCAGCAGTTTTAGCGGCGGGAGGGATGAGCAGTTCTTC
CDR3: CASSFSGGRDEQFF

J: TRBJ2-6
D: TRBD1
V: TRBV6-2/TRBV6-3
size: -
DNA: TGTGCCAGCAGTAACAGGGGATCTGGGGCCAACGTCCTGACTTTC
CDR3: CASSNRGSGANVLTF

J: TRBJ2-1
D: -
V: TRBV11-3
size: -
DNA: TGTGCCAGCAGCATACCTAGTGCGACGATAACGACGCTGACCTACAATGAGCAGTTCTTC
CDR3: CASSIPSATITTLTYNEQFF

J: TRBJ1-1
D: TRBD1
V: TRBV19
size: -
DNA: TGTGCCAGTAGCCCGGGGACAGGGACTGAAGCTTTCTTT
CDR3: CASSPGTGTEAFF

J: TRBJ2-7
D: TRBD1
V: TRBV9
size: -
DNA: TGTGCCAGCAGCGATACCGGGACAGGGGTGAGGGAGCAGTACTTC
CDR3: CASSDTGTGVREQYF

J: TRBJ2-3
D: -
V: TRBV5-1
size: once
DNA: TGCGCCAGCAGCTTGGCCCAGGGAGATACGCAGTATTTT
CDR3: CASSLAQGDTQYF

J: TRBJ2-2
D: TRBD2
V: TRBV5-6
size: -
DNA: TGTGCCAGCAGGTCGGCGGGAGTGGGGACCGGGGAGCTGTTTTTT
CDR3: CASRSAGVGTGELFF

J: TRBJ2-3
D: TRBD1
V: TRBV5-1
size: -
DNA: TGCGCCAGCAGCCACGAGGCGACAGGGACGCAGTATTTT
CDR3: CASSHEATGTQYF

J: TRBJ2-7
D: TRBD1
V: TRBV4-1
size: -
DNA: TGCGCCAGCAGCCAATTCTTCAGGGGGAAGCAGTACTTC
CDR3: CASSQFFRGKQYF

J: TRBJ2-3
D: TRBD2
V: TRBV6-5
size: -
DNA: TGTGCCAGCACTAGCGGAAGGATGGATACGCAGTATTTT
CDR3: CASTSGRMDTQYF

J: TRBJ2-5
D: TRBD2
V: TRBV19
size: -
DNA: TGTGCCAGTAGTATAGCCGGGGGGACTTACCAAGAGACCCAGTACTTC
CDR3: CASSIAGGTYQETQYF

J: TRBJ2-1
D: -
V: TRBV7-2
size: -
DNA: TGTGCCAGCAGCTTCAGGGGCGGGAGTAATTACAATGAGCAGTTCTTC
CDR3: CASSFRGGSNYNEQFF

J: TRBJ2-5
D: -
V: TRBV29-1
size: -
DNA: TGCAGCGTTCGAGTTAGTCAAGAGACCCAGTACTTC
CDR3: CSVRVSQETQYF

J: TRBJ1-1
D: -
V: TRBV5-1
size: -
DNA: TGCGCCAGCAGCTTGGGGGAGGTGGGCACTGAAGCTTTCTTT
CDR3: CASSLGEVGTEAFF

J: TRBJ2-1
D: TRBD2
V: TRBV28
size: -
DNA: TGTGCCAGCAGGTCTAGCGGGGGGGCGGTGTCCTACAATGAGCAGTTCTTC
CDR3: CASRSSGGAVSYNEQFF

J: TRBJ2-2
D: -
V: TRBV28
size: once
DNA: TGTGCCAGCAGTTCTCTGGGGGGGGCAGGGGACTACACCGGGGAGCTGTTTTTT
CDR3: CASSSLGGAGDYTGELFF

J: TRBJ2-7
D: TRBD2
V: TRBV28
size: -
DNA: TGTGCCAGCAGTTCCCATGGGGGGGAAAACTACGAGCAGTACTTC
CDR3: CASSSHGGENYEQYF

J: TRBJ2-2
D: -
V: TRBV5-1
size: -
DNA: TGCGCCAGCAGCAAGGACTCCCCCACCGGGGAGCTGTTTTTT
CDR3: CASSKDSPTGELFF

J: TRBJ2-3
D: TRBD2
V: TRBV9
size: -
DNA: TGTGCCAGCAGCAGTGCGGGGGTTGTCACAGATACGCAGTATTTT
CDR3: CASSSAGVVTDTQYF

J: TRBJ2-5
D: TRBD1
V: TRBV28
size: once
DNA: TGTGCCAGCAGTCCTCAGGGGGGGACAGGGGACCAAGAGACCCAGTACTTC
CDR3: CASSPQGGTGDQETQYF

J: TRBJ2-6
D: TRBD1
V: TRBV5-1
size: -
DNA: TGCGCCAGCAGCCCGGAACCGACAGGGGGGGCCAACGTCCTGACTTTC
CDR3: CASSPEPTGGANVLTF

J: TRBJ1-2
D: TRBD1
V: TRBV28
size: -
DNA: TGTGCCAGCAGTTGGGGACAGGGTTACTATGGCTACACCTTC
CDR3: CASSWGQGYYGYTF

J: TRBJ1-5
D: TRBD1
V: TRBV19
size: few
DNA: TGTGCCAGTAGTCTCCGTGGGGGACAGCGGCTTAGCAATCAGCCCCAGCATTTT
CDR3: CASSLRGGQRLSNQPQHF

J: TRBJ2-3
D: TRBD2
V: TRBV28
size: -
DNA: TGTGCCAGCAGTTCGCGGGGGGGCCGGGCAGATACGCAGTATTTT
CDR3: CASSSRGGRADTQYF